The 24 T cell receptor beta chains in this list originate from one sample, sequenced in a study of cytomegalovirus exposure and HLA in healthy donors. The PCR employed 60 Vbeta primers together with 13 Jbeta primers. Method: immunoSEQ multiplex PCR; TCRdb's copy keeps in-frame clones and lacks some. The table lists tens of thousands of clones, about 75% of them singletons. Sequenced input: PBMCs. The receptors derive from a man aged 40-50 years in good health and CMV-seronegative.

The genes are TRBV5-4 and TRBJ1-2, with 10 positions matching TRBD1. The CDR3 sequence is 17 residues long. J lost 5 bases, V lost 5 bases, and 15 bases had no gene match. CDR1 is SGHNT and CDR2 is YYREEE in the germline V gene (reference sequence). CDR3 sequence: CASRHEGDRGRGYGYTF. In DNA form, the CDR3 reads TGTGCCAGCAGGCACGAAGGGGACAGGGGAAGGGGATATGGCTACACCTTC.

This clone came up once. The rearrangement joins TRBV4-2 to TRBJ2-7; 7 bases line up with TRBD1. The trim removed 3 bases at V and 5 bases at J, leaving 7 bases unmatched. This CDR3 is built from 14 residues. Germline loops: CDR1 LGHNA, CDR2 YNFKEQ. The CDR3 region has the DNA TGTGCCAGCAGCCAGGCCGACAGGGCACACGAGCAGTACTTC. It codes for CASSQADRAHEQYF.

The chain's CDR3 is CASSLTGGGYEQYF. The CDR3 DNA sequence: TGTGCCAGCAGCCTGACAGGGGGAGGCTACGAGCAGTACTTC. The chain carries TRBV5-4 and TRBJ2-7, with 9 nucleotides matching TRBD1. The CDR3 is 14 residues long. After removal of 4 bases from V and 3 bases from J, the junction contained 5 bases not matched to a gene. CDR1 and CDR2 (germline): SGHNT, YYREEE (reference sequence).

In this sample, this clone turned up a few times. At one boundary the junction diverges from the germline segment, which might be a read error. This chain connects TRBV7-7 to TRBJ1-1; D gene ambiguous. The germline CDR1 and CDR2 sequences are SSHAT and FNYEAQ (reference sequence). The CDR3 contains 13 residues. The DNA for the CDR3 is TGTGCTAGCAGCCTGAGTCTGAACACTGAAGCTTTCTTT. Protein: CASSLSLNTEAFF. Complete variable domain (other parts from reference TRBV7-7 and TRBJ1-1): GAGVSQSPRYKVTKRGQDVTLRCDPISSHATLYWYQQALGQGPEFLTYFNYEAQPDKSGLPSDRFSAERPEGSISTLTIQRTEQRDSAMYRCASSLSLNTEAFFGQGTRLTVV.

This clone was seen more than once but under ten times. The gene calls are TRBV14 and TRBJ2-7, with D perhaps matching TRBD2 (6 bases). Germline V gene lookup returns CDR1 SGHDN and CDR2 FVKESK. The CDR3 totals 14 residues. Trimming stripped 4 bases from V and 1 base from J, with 11 bases between. This CDR3 reads CASSRLGTSYEQYF. Written as DNA, the CDR3 is TGTGCCAGCAGCCGACTCGGGACTTCCTACGAGCAGTACTTC.

The sample holds a few counts of this clone. V usage is TRBV5-1 and J usage is TRBJ1-4; 7 bases are a match to TRBD1. The CDR3 extends over 15 amino acids. The ends lost 4 bases at V and 8 bases at J; junction bases unmatched: 11. The V gene's germline CDR1 is SGHRS and CDR2 YFSETQ. The CDR3 nucleotides are TGCGCCAGCAGCCCCCCGGGACAGAGGGGGGAAAAACTGTTTTTT. Translating it yields CASSPPGQRGEKLFF. The complete variable domain, with remaining parts taken from reference TRBV5-1 and TRBJ1-4, reads KAGVTQTPRYLIKTRGQQVTLSCSPISGHRSVSWYQQTPGQGLQFLFEYFSETQRNKGNFPGRFSGRQFSNSRSEMNVSTLELGDSALYLCASSPPGQRGEKLFFGSGTQLSVL.

The chain carries TRBV5-1 and TRBJ2-2; 7 nucleotides align to TRBD1. This CDR3 spans 14 amino acids. Trimming cost V 4 bases and J 4 bases; bases outside gene matches: 4. CDR1 SGHRS and CDR2 YFSETQ come from the germline V gene. The CDR3 is CASSEDRITGELFF. The CDR3 DNA follows: TGCGCCAGCAGCGAGGACAGGATCACCGGGGAGCTGTTTTTT. The whole variable domain, remainder taken from reference TRBV5-1 and TRBJ2-2, is KAGVTQTPRYLIKTRGQQVTLSCSPISGHRSVSWYQQTPGQGLQFLFEYFSETQRNKGNFPGRFSGRQFSNSRSEMNVSTLELGDSALYLCASSEDRITGELFFGEGSRLTVL.

This clone was detected only a few times. Different DNA sequences within this sample yield the same CDR3. The V gene is TRBV29-1, the J gene TRBJ1-1; possibly TRBD1 for D (5 bases). The germline V and J ends were trimmed by 5 bases and 4 bases, with 11 bases remaining between them. The CDR3 covers 12 residues. Germline loops: CDR1 SQVTM, CDR2 ANQGSEA. This CDR3 reads CSVTGVGTEAFF. DNA for the CDR3: TGCAGCGTTACAGGAGTTGGCACTGAAGCTTTCTTT.

The chain joins TRBV30 to TRBJ1-6; unclear D gene. Per the germline V gene, CDR1 is GTSNPN and CDR2 is SVGIG (reference sequence). V lost 4 bases and J lost 9, with 13 bases in between. CDR3 length equals 13 residues. The CDR3 loop is CAWNTRGGSPLHF. The CDR3 region has the DNA TGTGCCTGGAATACCAGAGGCGGTTCACCCCTCCACTTT.

V and J are TRBV10-3 and TRBJ1-1; 7 bases map to TRBD1. V was clipped by 7 bases and J by 1 base; unmatched bases: 3. The CDR3 runs 13 residues. The V gene's germline CDR1 is ENHRY and CDR2 SYGVKD. CDR3 amino acids: CAITQGGNTEAFF. CDR3 nucleotide sequence: TGTGCCATCACCCAGGGGGGGAACACTGAAGCTTTCTTT.

CDR3 DNA sequence: TGTGCCAGCAGTGAAAGCGGGGGTGCCTACGAGCAGTACTTC. Protein: CASSESGGAYEQYF. The V gene is TRBV5-6, the J gene TRBJ2-7, with 8 positions matching TRBD2. Germline trimming cut 5 bases from V and 2 bases from J; bases unmatched to any gene: 6. The CDR3 loop spans 14 amino acids. Germline CDR1 reads SGHDT; CDR2 reads YYEEEE.

The CDR3 nucleotides are TGTGCCAGCAGTAGGTCCGGTGTGGGGGCTAGCACAGATACGCAGTATTTT. Its translation is CASSRSGVGASTDTQYF. The V gene is TRBV2, the J gene TRBJ2-3; D possibly corresponds to TRBD1 (6 bases). Per germline, CDR1 SNHLY and CDR2 FYNNEI. Trimming stripped 5 bases from V and 0 bases from J, with 18 bases between. CDR3 size: 17 residues.

V usage is TRBV4-1 and J usage is TRBJ2-7, with D unresolved. The germline V gene encodes CDR1 MGHRA and CDR2 YSYEKL. Trimming removed 1 base at V and 1 base at J, with 5 bases between. CDR3 size: 13 residues. The CDR3 nucleotides read TGCGCCAGCAGCCAAGTCTTTTCCTACGAGCAGTACTTC. It specifies CASSQVFSYEQYF.

This chain's CDR3 is CASSYNNEQFF. DNA of the CDR3: TGTGCCAGCAGTTATAACAATGAGCAGTTCTTC. The V gene is TRBV7-9, the J gene TRBJ2-1; D not resolved. This CDR3 has 11 residues. CDR1 and CDR2 (germline): SEHNR, FQNEAQ (reference sequence). V was shortened by 6 bases and J by 5 bases, with 5 bases between the two germline ends.

This clone was seen only a few times. The rearrangement links TRBV2 to TRBJ1-4, with 7 positions matching TRBD1. CDR1 and CDR2 from the germline V gene are SNHLY and FYNNEI. The CDR3 has 14 amino acids. The V segment lost 7 bases and the J segment 5 bases; nucleotides outside the gene matches: 7. This chain's CDR3 is CASTRTGLNEKLFF. DNA for the CDR3: TGTGCCAGCACCAGGACAGGACTAAATGAAAAACTGTTTTTT.

V usage is TRBV27 and J usage is TRBJ1-3; perhaps TRBD1 as D (5 bases). Germline-derived CDR1 and CDR2 are MNHEY and SMNVEV (reference sequence). Trimming removed 4 bases at V and 0 bases at J, with 10 bases between. The CDR3 totals 15 residues. In DNA form, the CDR3 reads TGTGCCAGCAGTTCGTGGCAGGGCTCTGGAAACACCATATATTTT. This sequence encodes CASSSWQGSGNTIYF.

V is TRBV5-1 and J is TRBJ1-5; D not resolved. The CDR3 loop spans 14 amino acids. CDR1 and CDR2 from the germline V gene are SGHRS and YFSETQ. The ends were cut back, 4 bases at V and 3 bases at J, with 11 bases in the middle. CDR3 nucleotides: TGCGCCAGCAGCCCCGGAGAGTTCAATCAGCCCCAGCATTTT. Amino acid sequence: CASSPGEFNQPQHF.

This clone was recorded a few times. This chain links TRBV7-2 with TRBJ2-7; the D gene is possibly TRBD2 (6 bases). The germline gives CDR1 SGHTA, CDR2 FQGNSA. The CDR3 loop spans 15 amino acids. Trimming stripped 1 base from V and 2 bases from J, with 12 bases between. The CDR3: CASSLVSGGTYEQYF. CDR3 DNA: TGTGCCAGCAGCTTAGTATCGGGCGGGACCTACGAGCAGTACTTC.

The V call is TRBV5-1, the J call TRBJ2-2; the match to TRBD1 covers 10 bases. Germline loops: CDR1 SGHRS, CDR2 YFSETQ. The CDR3 is 15 amino acids. The V segment lost 7 bases and the J segment 2 bases; nucleotides outside the gene matches: 5. CDR3 nucleotides: TGCGCCAGCGAGACAGGGGGCGCTAACACCGGGGAGCTGTTTTTT. This codes for CASETGGANTGELFF.

As DNA, the CDR3 is TGTGCCAGCAGTGAAAGCTCGAAGACCCAGTACTTC. This translates into CASSESSKTQYF. This sequence joins TRBV6-1 and TRBJ2-5; D gene ambiguous. The germline V and J ends were trimmed by 2 bases and 6 bases, with 7 bases remaining between them. Per the germline V gene, CDR1 is MNHNS and CDR2 is SASEGT. This CDR3 spans 12 amino acids.

This chain uses TRBV7-2 with TRBJ1-5, with D possibly matching TRBD1 (5 bases). V lost 0 bases and J 6 bases, leaving 15 bases between the germline ends. The CDR3 sequence is 16 residues long. The germline V gene has CDR1 SGHTA and CDR2 FQGNSA. The CDR3 DNA reads TGTGCCAGCAGCTTAGCGCCGCGGGGGTCGGGTCAGCCCCAGCATTTT. As protein: CASSLAPRGSGQPQHF.

This clone was counted a few times. The chain has TRBV27 and TRBJ1-1; TRBD1 is a possible D gene (6 bases). CDR1 and CDR2 from the germline V gene are MNHEY and SMNVEV (reference sequence). V lost 6 bases to trimming and J lost 4 bases, with 15 bases between them. The CDR3 has 14 amino acids. The CDR3 region has the DNA TGTGCCAGCAGCGTCCTCCAAGGGGGCACTGAAGCTTTCTTT. Its protein is CASSVLQGGTEAFF.

The V gene is TRBV30, the J gene TRBJ2-3, with 7 positions matching TRBD1. The CDR3 length is 18 residues. V trimming: 2 bases; J trimming: 1 base; junction bases outside the gene matches: 15. Germline lookup yields CDR1 GTSNPN and CDR2 SVGIG (reference sequence). CDR3 residues: CAWSSDFRGRFGTDTQYF. The CDR3 nucleotides are TGTGCCTGGAGTTCAGACTTCAGGGGGAGATTCGGCACAGATACGCAGTATTTT.

The chain joins TRBV7-3 to TRBJ2-1; D is perhaps TRBD1 (6 bases). CDR1 and CDR2 from the germline V gene are SGHTA and FQGTGA. The CDR3 loop spans 15 amino acids. V was shortened by 2 bases and J by 10 bases, with 18 bases between the two germline ends. This chain's CDR3 is CASSLFETGLAEQFF. CDR3 in DNA: TGTGCCAGCAGCTTATTTGAGACAGGTCTTGCGGAGCAGTTCTTC.